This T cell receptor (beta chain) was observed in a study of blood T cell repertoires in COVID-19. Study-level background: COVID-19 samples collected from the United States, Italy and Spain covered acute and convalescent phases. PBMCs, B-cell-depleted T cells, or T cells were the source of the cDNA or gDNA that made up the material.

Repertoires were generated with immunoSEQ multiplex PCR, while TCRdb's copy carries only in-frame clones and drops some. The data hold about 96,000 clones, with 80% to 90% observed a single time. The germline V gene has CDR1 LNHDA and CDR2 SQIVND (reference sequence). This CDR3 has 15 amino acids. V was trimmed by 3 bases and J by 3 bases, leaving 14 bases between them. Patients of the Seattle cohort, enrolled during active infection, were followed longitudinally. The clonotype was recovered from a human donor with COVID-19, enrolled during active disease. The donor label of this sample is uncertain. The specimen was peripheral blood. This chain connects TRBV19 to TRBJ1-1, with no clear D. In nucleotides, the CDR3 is TGTGCCAGTAGTATTCATAAGGACGGGGACACTGAAGCTTTCTTT. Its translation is CASSIHKDGDTEAFF. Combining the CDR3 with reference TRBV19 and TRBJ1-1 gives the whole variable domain DGGITQSPKYLFRKEGQNVTLSCEQNLNHDAMYWYRQDPGQGLRLIYYSQIVNDFQKGDIAEGYSVSREKKESFPLTVTSAQKNPTAFYLCASSIHKDGDTEAFFGQGTRLTVV.